The T cell receptor (beta chain) described here comes from a study of identical twins. Study outcomes and limitations: Zero-insertion results could be subject to partial confounding by invariant MAIT and iNKT cells. Memory repertoires showed no such pattern, whereas abundant cord blood beta clonotypes carried fewer insertions. Out-of-frame TCR alpha sharing observed in monozygotic twins exceeded model estimates.

About this clonotype: Its antigen is currently unknown. An end of the junction does not agree with germline; a read error may underlie this.

This CDR3 is built from 16 residues. Per the germline V gene, CDR1 is MDHEN and CDR2 is SYDVKM. Template switching created a universal primer site, and the cDNA included unique molecular identifiers. From the 5' RACE reads, TCRdb called clonotypes with MiXCR, one entry per CDR3 protein. This table has 700,000 to 950,000 distinct CDR3 sequences, 10% to 15% appearing once. These data were also filed under a second study, of yellow fever vaccine responses in identical twins.

The sequenced sample was PBMCs. The sequence was obtained from a woman under 30 in good health. This chain uses TRBV28 with TRBJ2-5; 10 bases map to TRBD1. CDR3 residues: CASTLTWGQGKETHYF. As DNA, the CDR3 is TGTGCCAGCACCCTCACTTGGGGACAGGGGAAAGAGACCCACTACTTC.